This entry concerns a single TCR beta chain. Its specificity is unknown. This specimen belongs to a study of cytomegalovirus exposure and HLA in healthy donors. Overall study results and limits: More clonal expansion characterized HLA-associated TCR beta chains than equally common others in a later analysis. Previously analyzed data showed that most TCR beta V segments were productive at a frequency of about 90% or about 30%.

The CDR3 is made up of 13 amino acids. The V end lost 4 bases, the J end lost 7 bases, and 11 bases lay between the germline ends. Germline CDR1 is SGHKS and CDR2 is YYEKEE (reference sequence). PCR was performed using 60 Vbeta and 13 Jbeta primers. Assay used: immunoSEQ multiplex PCR; TCRdb lists only in-frame clones, some missing. The sample shows about 140,000 clones, roughly 74% of them seen only once. Sequencing used PBMCs. The clonotype was recovered from a man between 18 and 29 years old in good health and CMV-seropositive. This chain links TRBV5-5 with TRBJ1-4; no definite D call. The CDR3: CASSPTRVEKLFF. For the CDR3, the DNA is TGTGCCAGCAGCCCTACTCGAGTTGAAAAACTGTTTTTT.